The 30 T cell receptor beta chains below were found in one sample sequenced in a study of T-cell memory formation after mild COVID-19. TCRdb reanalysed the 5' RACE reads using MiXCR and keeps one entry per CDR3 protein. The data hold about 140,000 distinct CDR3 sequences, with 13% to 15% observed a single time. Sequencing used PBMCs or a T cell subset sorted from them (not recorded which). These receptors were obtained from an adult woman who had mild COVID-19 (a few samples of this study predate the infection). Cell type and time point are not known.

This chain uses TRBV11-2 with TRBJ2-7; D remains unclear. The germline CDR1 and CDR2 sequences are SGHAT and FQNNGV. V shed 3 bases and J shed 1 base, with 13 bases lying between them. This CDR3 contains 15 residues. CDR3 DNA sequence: TGTGCCAGCAGCTTGGGTAACCAGCTATCCTACGAGCAGTACTTC. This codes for CASSLGNQLSYEQYF.

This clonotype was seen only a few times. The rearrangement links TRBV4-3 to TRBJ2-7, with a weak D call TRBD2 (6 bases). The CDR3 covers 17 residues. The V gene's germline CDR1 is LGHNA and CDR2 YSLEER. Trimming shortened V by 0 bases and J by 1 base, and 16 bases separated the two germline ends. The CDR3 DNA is TGCGCCAGCAGCCAAGATAGAAAGGAACTAGCATCCTACGAGCAGTACTTC. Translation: CASSQDRKELASYEQYF.

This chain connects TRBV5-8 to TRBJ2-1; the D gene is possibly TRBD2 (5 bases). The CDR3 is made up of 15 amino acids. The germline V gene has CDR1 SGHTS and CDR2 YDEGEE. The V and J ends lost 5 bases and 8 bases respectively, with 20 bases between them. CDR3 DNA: TGTGCCAGCAGTTACCCCGCGGGCGGGTGGGATGAGCAGTTCTTC. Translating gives CASSYPAGGWDEQFF.

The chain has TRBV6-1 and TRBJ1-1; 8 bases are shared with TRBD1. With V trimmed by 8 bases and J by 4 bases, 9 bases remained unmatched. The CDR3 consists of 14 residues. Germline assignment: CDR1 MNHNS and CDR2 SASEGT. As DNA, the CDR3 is TGTGCCAGCGCCTGGACAGGGATGGGCACTGAAGCTTTCTTT. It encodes CASAWTGMGTEAFF.

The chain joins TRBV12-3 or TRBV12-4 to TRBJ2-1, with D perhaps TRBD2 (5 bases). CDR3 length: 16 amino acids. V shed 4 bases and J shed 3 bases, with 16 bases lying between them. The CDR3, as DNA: TGTGCCAGCAGTTCGGGGTTGGTGGGGTTCTACAATGAGCAGTTCTTC. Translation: CASSSGLVGFYNEQFF.

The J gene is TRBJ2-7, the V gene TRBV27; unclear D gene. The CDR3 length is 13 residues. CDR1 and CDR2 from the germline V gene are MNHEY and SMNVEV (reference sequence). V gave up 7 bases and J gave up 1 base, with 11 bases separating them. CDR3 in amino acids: CASNPGPSYEQYF. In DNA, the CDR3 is TGTGCCAGCAATCCAGGTCCTTCCTACGAGCAGTACTTC.

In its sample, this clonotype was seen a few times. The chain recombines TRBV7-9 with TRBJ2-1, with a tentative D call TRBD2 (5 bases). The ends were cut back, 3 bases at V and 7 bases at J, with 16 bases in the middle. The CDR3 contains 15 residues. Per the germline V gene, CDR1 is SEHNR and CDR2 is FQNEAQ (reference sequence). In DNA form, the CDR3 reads TGTGCCAGCAGCTTGAGTGCGGGCGGACGGAATGAGCAGTTCTTC. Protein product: CASSLSAGGRNEQFF.

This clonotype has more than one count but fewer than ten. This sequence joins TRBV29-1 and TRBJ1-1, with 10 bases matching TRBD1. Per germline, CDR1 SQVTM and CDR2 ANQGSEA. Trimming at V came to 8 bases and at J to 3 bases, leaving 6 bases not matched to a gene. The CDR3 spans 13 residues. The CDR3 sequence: CSFAGTGDTEAFF. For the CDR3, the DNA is TGCAGCTTCGCCGGGACAGGGGACACTGAAGCTTTCTTT.

CDR3 coding DNA: TGTGCCAGCAGCCAAGGAGTGGAGCAGTACTTC. Translation gives CASSQGVEQYF. The chain couples TRBV3-1 to TRBJ2-7; D is unclear. Germline CDR1 LGHDT, CDR2 YNNKEL (reference sequence). The CDR3 loop spans 11 amino acids. Trimming removed 1 base from V and 7 bases from J, with 5 bases in between.

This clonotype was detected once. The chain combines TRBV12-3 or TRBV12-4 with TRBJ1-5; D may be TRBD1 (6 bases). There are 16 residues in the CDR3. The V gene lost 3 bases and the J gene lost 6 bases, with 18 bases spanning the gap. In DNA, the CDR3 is TGTGCCAGCAGTTTTGGGGGGACAAGGCCCAGTCAGCCCCAGCATTTT. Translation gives CASSFGGTRPSQPQHF.

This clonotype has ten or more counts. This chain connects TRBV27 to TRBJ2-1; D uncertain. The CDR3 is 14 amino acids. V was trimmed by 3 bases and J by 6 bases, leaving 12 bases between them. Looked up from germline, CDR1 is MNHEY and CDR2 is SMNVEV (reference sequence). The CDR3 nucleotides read TGTGCCAGCAGTTTTCTGGGCAGTATCAATGAGCAGTTCTTC. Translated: CASSFLGSINEQFF.

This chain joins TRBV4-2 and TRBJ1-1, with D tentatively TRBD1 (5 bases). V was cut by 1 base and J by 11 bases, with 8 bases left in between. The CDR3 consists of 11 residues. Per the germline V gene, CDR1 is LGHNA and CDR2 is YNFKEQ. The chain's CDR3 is CASSQGREAFF. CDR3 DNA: TGTGCCAGCAGCCAAGGCAGGGAGGCTTTCTTT.

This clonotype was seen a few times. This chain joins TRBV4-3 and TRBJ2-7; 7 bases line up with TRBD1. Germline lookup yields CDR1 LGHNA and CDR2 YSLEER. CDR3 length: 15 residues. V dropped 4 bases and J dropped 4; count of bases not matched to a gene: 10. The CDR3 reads CASSPSGDRGYEQYF. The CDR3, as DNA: TGCGCCAGCAGCCCCAGTGGGGACAGAGGTTACGAGCAGTACTTC.

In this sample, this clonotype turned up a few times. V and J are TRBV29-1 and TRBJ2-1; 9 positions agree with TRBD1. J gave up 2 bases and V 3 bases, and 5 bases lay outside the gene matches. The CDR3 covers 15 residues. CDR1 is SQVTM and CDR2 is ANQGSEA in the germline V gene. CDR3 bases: TGCAGCGTTGAGGACAGGGGATTTGCCTACAATGAGCAGTTCTTC. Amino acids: CSVEDRGFAYNEQFF.

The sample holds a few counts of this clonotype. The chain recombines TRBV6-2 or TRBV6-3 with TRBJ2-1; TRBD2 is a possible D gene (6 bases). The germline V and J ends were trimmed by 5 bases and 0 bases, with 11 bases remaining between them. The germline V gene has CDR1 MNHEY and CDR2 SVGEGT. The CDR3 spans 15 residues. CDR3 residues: CASSTDYLSYNEQFF. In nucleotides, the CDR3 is TGTGCCAGCAGTACGGACTATCTCTCCTACAATGAGCAGTTCTTC.

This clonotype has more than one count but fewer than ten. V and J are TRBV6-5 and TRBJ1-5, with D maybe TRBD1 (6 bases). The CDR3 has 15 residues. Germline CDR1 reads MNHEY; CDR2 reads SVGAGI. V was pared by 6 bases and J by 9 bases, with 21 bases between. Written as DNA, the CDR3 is TGTGCCAGCAGGGAACAGGGCGTGGGGCTGGCGCCCCAGCATTTT. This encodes CASREQGVGLAPQHF.

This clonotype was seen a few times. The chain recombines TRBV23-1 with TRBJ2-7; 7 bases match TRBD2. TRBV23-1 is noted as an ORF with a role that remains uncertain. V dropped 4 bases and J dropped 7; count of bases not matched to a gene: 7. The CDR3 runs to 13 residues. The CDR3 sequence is CASSPPGRGEQYF. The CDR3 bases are TGCGCCAGCAGTCCTCCAGGGAGGGGTGAGCAGTACTTC.

CDR3: CAWSTGMNTEAFF. CDR3 sequence (DNA): TGTGCCTGGAGTACGGGCATGAACACTGAAGCTTTCTTT. V is TRBV30 and J is TRBJ1-1; D is uncertain. Trimming removed 2 bases at V and 0 bases at J, with 7 bases between. CDR3 size: 13 residues. Germline loops: CDR1 GTSNPN, CDR2 SVGIG (reference sequence).

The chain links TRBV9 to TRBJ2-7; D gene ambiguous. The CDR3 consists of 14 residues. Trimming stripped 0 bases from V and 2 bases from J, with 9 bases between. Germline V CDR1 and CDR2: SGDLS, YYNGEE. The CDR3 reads CASSVGTLAYEQYF. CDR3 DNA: TGTGCCAGCAGCGTAGGTACTTTGGCCTACGAGCAGTACTTC. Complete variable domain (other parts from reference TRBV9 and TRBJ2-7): DSGVTQTPKHLITATGQRVTLRCSPRSGDLSVYWYQQSLDQGLQFLIQYYNGEERAKGNILERFSAQQFPDLHSELNLSSLELGDSALYFCASSVGTLAYEQYFGPGTRLTVT.

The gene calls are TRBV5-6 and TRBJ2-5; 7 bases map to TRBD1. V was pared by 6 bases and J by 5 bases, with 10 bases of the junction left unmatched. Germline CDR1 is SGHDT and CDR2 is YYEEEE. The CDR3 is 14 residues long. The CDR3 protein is CASIYRDRAETQYF. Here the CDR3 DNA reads TGTGCCAGCATCTACCGGGACAGAGCGGAGACCCAGTACTTC.

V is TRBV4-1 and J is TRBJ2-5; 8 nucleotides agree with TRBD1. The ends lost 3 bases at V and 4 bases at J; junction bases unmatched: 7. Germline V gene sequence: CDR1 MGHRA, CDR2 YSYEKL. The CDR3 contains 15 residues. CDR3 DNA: TGCGCCAGCAGCCATCTCGGACAGGGCAGAGAGACCCAGTACTTC. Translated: CASSHLGQGRETQYF.

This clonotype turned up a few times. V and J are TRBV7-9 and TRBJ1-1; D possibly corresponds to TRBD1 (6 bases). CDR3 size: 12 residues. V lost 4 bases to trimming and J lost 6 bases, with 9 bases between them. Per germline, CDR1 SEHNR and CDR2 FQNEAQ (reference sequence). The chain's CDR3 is CASSSDRPEAFF. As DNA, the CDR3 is TGTGCCAGCAGCTCCGACAGGCCTGAAGCTTTCTTT.

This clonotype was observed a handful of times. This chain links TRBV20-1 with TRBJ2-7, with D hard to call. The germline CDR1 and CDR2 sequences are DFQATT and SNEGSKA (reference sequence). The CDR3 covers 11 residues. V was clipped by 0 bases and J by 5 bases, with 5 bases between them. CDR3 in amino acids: CSARDVHEQYF. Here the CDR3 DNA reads TGCAGTGCTAGAGATGTCCACGAGCAGTACTTC.

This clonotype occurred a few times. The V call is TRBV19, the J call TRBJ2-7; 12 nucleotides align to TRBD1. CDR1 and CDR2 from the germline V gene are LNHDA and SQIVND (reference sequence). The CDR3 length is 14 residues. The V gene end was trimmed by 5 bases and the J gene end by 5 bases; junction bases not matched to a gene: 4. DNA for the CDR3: TGTGCCAGTAGTGTGGGACAGGGGGCCAACGAGCAGTACTTC. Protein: CASSVGQGANEQYF.

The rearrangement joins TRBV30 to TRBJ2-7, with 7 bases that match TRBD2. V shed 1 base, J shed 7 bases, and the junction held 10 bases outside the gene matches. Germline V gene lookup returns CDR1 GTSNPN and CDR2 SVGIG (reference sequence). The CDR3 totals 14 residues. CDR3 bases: TGTGCCTGGAGTGGACTAGCTACAAACGAGGAGCAGTACTTC. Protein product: CAWSGLATNEEQYF.

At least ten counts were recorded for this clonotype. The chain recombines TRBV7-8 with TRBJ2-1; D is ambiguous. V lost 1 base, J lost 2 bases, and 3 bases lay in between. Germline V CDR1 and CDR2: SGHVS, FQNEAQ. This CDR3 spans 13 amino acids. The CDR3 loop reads CASSLGAYNEQFF. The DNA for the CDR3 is TGTGCCAGCAGCTTAGGGGCCTACAATGAGCAGTTCTTC.

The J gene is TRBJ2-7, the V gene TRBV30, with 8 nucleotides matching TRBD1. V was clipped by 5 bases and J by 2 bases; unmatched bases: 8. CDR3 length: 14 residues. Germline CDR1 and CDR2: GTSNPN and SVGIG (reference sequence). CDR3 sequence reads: CAWLGTGYAYEQYF. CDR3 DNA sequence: TGTGCCTGGCTCGGGACAGGCTATGCCTACGAGCAGTACTTC.

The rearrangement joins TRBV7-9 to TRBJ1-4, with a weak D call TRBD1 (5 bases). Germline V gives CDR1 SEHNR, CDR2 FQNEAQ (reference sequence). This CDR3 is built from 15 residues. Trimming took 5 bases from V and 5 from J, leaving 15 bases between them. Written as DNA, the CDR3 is TGTGCCAGCAGCCCGGCAGGGCAGGAAAATGAAAAACTGTTTTTT. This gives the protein CASSPAGQENEKLFF.

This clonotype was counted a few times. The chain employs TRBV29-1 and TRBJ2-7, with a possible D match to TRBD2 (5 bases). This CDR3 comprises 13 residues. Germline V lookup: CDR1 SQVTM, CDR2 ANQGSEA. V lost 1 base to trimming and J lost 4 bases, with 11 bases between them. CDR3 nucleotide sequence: TGCAGCGTTGAAGCAGGTACGGGGTACGAGCAGTACTTC. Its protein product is CSVEAGTGYEQYF.

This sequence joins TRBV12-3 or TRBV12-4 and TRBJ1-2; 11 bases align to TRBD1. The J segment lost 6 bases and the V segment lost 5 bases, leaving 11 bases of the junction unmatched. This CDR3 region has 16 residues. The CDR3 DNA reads TGTGCCAGCAGTCCCCATCGGACAGGGGGCCGTGATGGCTACACCTTC. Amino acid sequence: CASSPHRTGGRDGYTF.